The 22 T cell receptor beta chains reported below all come from one sample, sequenced in a study of blood T cell repertoires in COVID-19. Libraries were prepared by immunoSEQ multiplex PCR; TCRdb keeps only in-frame clonotypes and omits some of them. The top ten clones hold 2% to 2.5% of a sample with around 30,000 clones, approximately 90% of them seen once. The sequencing input was peripheral blood. These TCRs come from a man aged 45-60 years with active COVID-19.

Only one count was recorded for this clone. The rearrangement links TRBV20-1 to TRBJ1-1, with D hard to call. The CDR3 covers 10 residues. CDR1 DFQATT and CDR2 SNEGSKA come from the germline V gene (reference sequence). The V end lost 5 bases, the J end lost 14 bases, and 15 bases lay between the germline ends. CDR3 nucleotides: TGCAGTGCTGCTGGTCAGGCGAGCTTCTTT. Its protein is CSAAGQASFF.

The chain is built from TRBV21-1 and TRBJ2-7; the table calls TRBD2, which could not be checked here. TRBV21-1 represents a pseudogene. This CDR3 has 17 residues. The CDR3 DNA reads as TGTGCCAGCAGCAAAGAAGGGACTAGCGGAAGGACATACGAGCAGTACTTC. Residues: CASSKEGTSGRTYEQYF.

This chain joins TRBV28 and TRBJ1-5, with 8 bases lining up with TRBD1. The CDR3 has 16 residues. With 5 bases clipped from V and 7 bases from J, the junction kept 13 bases outside the gene matches. Germline CDR1 reads MDHEN; CDR2 reads SYDVKM. The CDR3 DNA is TGTGCCAGCAGTCCTGCAGGGGGCCTCTCAAGACAGCCCCAGCATTTT. It is translated as CASSPAGGLSRQPQHF. Combining the CDR3 with reference TRBV28 and TRBJ1-5 gives the whole variable domain DVKVTQSSRYLVKRTGEKVFLECVQDMDHENMFWYRQDPGLGLRLIYFSYDVKMKEKGDIPEGYSVSREKKERFSLILESASTNQTSMYLCASSPAGGLSRQPQHFGDGTRLSIL.

The chain recombines TRBV11-2 with TRBJ2-3, with a tentative D call TRBD1 (6 bases). CDR1 and CDR2 (germline): SGHAT, FQNNGV. The CDR3 covers 15 residues. Trimming removed 5 bases at V and 2 bases at J, with 14 bases between. CDR3 sequence: CASSQADRLTDTQYF. In DNA form, the CDR3 reads TGTGCCAGCAGCCAAGCGGACAGACTCACAGATACGCAGTATTTT.

The CDR3 loop is CASSTANQPQHF. The CDR3 DNA is TGTGCCTCCTCGACTGCAAATCAGCCCCAGCATTTT. The chain uses TRBV21-1 and TRBJ1-5. TRBV21-1 is deemed a pseudogene. This CDR3 is built from 12 residues.

The chain has TRBV18 and TRBJ1-2, with a possible D match to TRBD1 (6 bases). V was pared by 3 bases and J by 7 bases, with 18 bases between. Germline V gives CDR1 KGHSH, CDR2 LQKENI. The CDR3 sequence is 15 residues long. Written as DNA, the CDR3 is TGTGCCAGCTCACCTATAGGACAGTCTTTTGCTGGCTACACCTTC. This sequence encodes CASSPIGQSFAGYTF.

The chain carries TRBV7-2 and TRBJ1-3; D not resolved. Germline CDR1 and CDR2: SGHTA and FQGNSA. Trimming removed 6 bases at V and 1 base at J, with 10 bases between. The length of the CDR3 is 14 residues. The CDR3 sequence is CASSAAESGNTIYF. The CDR3 bases are TGTGCCAGCAGTGCGGCAGAATCTGGAAACACCATATATTTT.

The count of this clone is one. The chain is built from TRBV5-4 and TRBJ2-3, with 11 bases aligning to TRBD2. This CDR3 is built from 15 residues. The germline CDR1 and CDR2 sequences are SGHNT and YYREEE (reference sequence). The J segment lost 3 bases and the V segment lost 4 bases, leaving 4 bases of the junction unmatched. The CDR3 region is CASSLLAGGTDTQYF. In nucleotides, the CDR3 is TGTGCCAGCAGCCTCCTAGCGGGAGGAACAGATACGCAGTATTTT.

This rearrangement joins TRBV9 to TRBJ2-7, with 9 bases that match TRBD2. This CDR3 spans 14 amino acids. Germline values: CDR1 SGDLS, CDR2 YYNGEE. J was trimmed by 6 bases and V by 5 bases; bases with no gene match: 9. CDR3 region: CASSLRRGGGEQYF. In DNA, the CDR3 is TGTGCCAGCAGTCTAAGGCGGGGGGGCGGCGAGCAGTACTTC.

CDR3 bases: TGTGCCAGCAGTTACGAAGGGGGCGCCTACGAGCAGTACTTC. Protein product: CASSYEGGAYEQYF. V is TRBV6-5 and J is TRBJ2-7, with TRBD1 matching over 7 bases. The CDR3 length is 14 residues. V shed 2 bases and J 2 bases; nucleotides not matched to a gene: 3. CDR1 and CDR2 (germline): MNHEY, SVGAGI.

The DNA of the CDR3 is TGTGCCAGCAGCCTGCAGGGGTCTGGAAACACCATATATTTT. The encoded protein is CASSLQGSGNTIYF. This rearrangement joins TRBV7-3 to TRBJ1-3; tentative D call: TRBD1 (6 bases). The CDR3 is made up of 14 amino acids. Trimming took 5 bases from V and 1 from J, leaving 9 bases between them. Looked up from germline, CDR1 is SGHTA and CDR2 is FQGTGA.

This chain joins TRBV7-3 and TRBJ2-1; 11 nucleotides line up with TRBD2. Germline loops: CDR1 SGHTA, CDR2 FQGTGA. After removal of 4 bases from V and 7 bases from J, the junction contained 9 bases not matched to a gene. The CDR3 sequence is 16 residues long. CDR3 protein: CASSSVLAGGGNEQFF. Here the CDR3 DNA reads TGTGCCAGCAGCTCCGTCCTAGCGGGGGGCGGAAATGAGCAGTTCTTC.

This sequence joins TRBV28 and TRBJ2-3, with D possibly matching TRBD1 (6 bases). V was cut by 1 base and J by 0 bases, with 11 bases left in between. This CDR3 spans 16 amino acids. The germline gives CDR1 MDHEN, CDR2 SYDVKM. DNA for the CDR3: TGTGCCAGCAGTTTATACAGGGTTTCTAGCACAGATACGCAGTATTTT. Protein: CASSLYRVSSTDTQYF. Looking up the rest from reference TRBV28 and TRBJ2-3 gives the full variable domain: DVKVTQSSRYLVKRTGEKVFLECVQDMDHENMFWYRQDPGLGLRLIYFSYDVKMKEKGDIPEGYSVSREKKERFSLILESASTNQTSMYLCASSLYRVSSTDTQYFGPGTRLTVL.

V is TRBV7-9 and J is TRBJ2-7, with D uncertain. The CDR3 runs to 14 residues. Germline V lookup: CDR1 SEHNR, CDR2 FQNEAQ (reference sequence). Trimming removed 1 base at V and 2 bases at J, with 9 bases between. The CDR3 reads CASSLVGTAYEQYF. CDR3 sequence (DNA): TGTGCCAGCAGCTTAGTGGGCACAGCCTACGAGCAGTACTTC. The complete variable domain, with remaining parts taken from reference TRBV7-9 and TRBJ2-7, reads DTGVSQNPRHKITKRGQNVTFRCDPISEHNRLYWYRQTLGQGPEFLTYFQNEAQLEKSRLLSDRFSAERPKGSFSTLEIQRTEQGDSAMYLCASSLVGTAYEQYFGPGTRLTVT.

The CDR3 coding sequence is TGCGCCAGCAGGACAGGAGGAAACACTGAAGCTTTCTTT. Translation: CASRTGGNTEAFF. V gene TRBV5-1 combines with J gene TRBJ1-1, with a weak D call TRBD1 (6 bases). This CDR3 contains 13 residues. Germline V gene lookup returns CDR1 SGHRS and CDR2 YFSETQ. The germline V and J ends were trimmed by 5 bases and 2 bases, with 10 bases remaining between them.

The chain recombines TRBV10-3 with TRBJ2-7, with 11 bases identical to TRBD2. The CDR3 is 16 amino acids. CDR1 is ENHRY, CDR2 SYGVKD, per germline. V lost 7 bases to trimming and J lost 3 bases; unmatched junction nucleotides: 11. The CDR3 loop is CAIMKSSGGGGYEQYF. The CDR3 DNA sequence: TGTGCCATCATGAAGAGTAGCGGGGGGGGAGGCTACGAGCAGTACTTC.

The V call is TRBV3-1 (or the pseudogene TRBV3-2), the J call TRBJ2-3, with 9 bases aligning to TRBD1. Unmatched junction bases numbered 7, after V lost 1 base and J lost 5 bases. The germline V gene has CDR1 LGHDT and CDR2 YNNKEL (reference sequence). This CDR3 spans 16 amino acids. CDR3 sequence (DNA): TGTGCCAGCAGCCAAGTTTTTACAGGGGGCGTAGATACGCAGTATTTT. This translates into CASSQVFTGGVDTQYF.

The rearrangement uses TRBV5-6 and TRBJ2-7; possible D gene TRBD1, 5 bases. This CDR3 is 14 amino acids long. V was cut by 0 bases and J by 1 base, with 8 bases left in between. Germline loops: CDR1 SGHDT, CDR2 YYEEEE. The CDR3 sequence: CASSLDRMSYEQYF. In DNA form, the CDR3 reads TGTGCCAGCAGCTTGGACAGGATGTCCTACGAGCAGTACTTC.

J is TRBJ2-2 and V is TRBV30, with a possible D match to TRBD1 (6 bases). The CDR3 runs to 16 residues. V lost 2 bases to trimming and J lost 4 bases, with 17 bases between them. Germline CDR1 GTSNPN, CDR2 SVGIG (reference sequence). For the CDR3, the DNA is TGTGCCTGGAGTCGACCGAGGACAGCACTCACCGGGGAGCTGTTTTTT. It translates to CAWSRPRTALTGELFF.

The chain uses TRBV5-1 and TRBJ1-5; perhaps TRBD1 as D (5 bases). Per germline, CDR1 SGHRS and CDR2 YFSETQ. The CDR3 is made up of 13 amino acids. Trimming pared 4 bases from V and 1 base from J, leaving 6 bases between. The CDR3 reads CASSRGSNQPQHF. CDR3 nucleotide sequence: TGCGCCAGCAGCCGGGGGAGCAATCAGCCCCAGCATTTT.

This chain uses TRBV18 with TRBJ2-7; D is undetermined. The V gene lost 5 bases and the J gene lost 1 base, with 6 bases spanning the gap. Germline V gene lookup returns CDR1 KGHSH and CDR2 LQKENI. The CDR3 consists of 12 residues. CDR3 region: CASSGDSYEQYF. The CDR3, as DNA: TGTGCCAGCTCAGGAGATTCCTACGAGCAGTACTTC.

V and J are TRBV10-1 and TRBJ2-2; 8 bases are shared with TRBD1. Trimming cost V 6 bases and J 3 bases; bases outside gene matches: 3. CDR1 is WNHNN, CDR2 SYGVQD, per germline (reference sequence). The CDR3 has 14 residues. Here the CDR3 DNA reads TGCGCCAGCAGCCGGACAGGGCACACCGGGGAGCTGTTTTTT. It codes for CASSRTGHTGELFF.